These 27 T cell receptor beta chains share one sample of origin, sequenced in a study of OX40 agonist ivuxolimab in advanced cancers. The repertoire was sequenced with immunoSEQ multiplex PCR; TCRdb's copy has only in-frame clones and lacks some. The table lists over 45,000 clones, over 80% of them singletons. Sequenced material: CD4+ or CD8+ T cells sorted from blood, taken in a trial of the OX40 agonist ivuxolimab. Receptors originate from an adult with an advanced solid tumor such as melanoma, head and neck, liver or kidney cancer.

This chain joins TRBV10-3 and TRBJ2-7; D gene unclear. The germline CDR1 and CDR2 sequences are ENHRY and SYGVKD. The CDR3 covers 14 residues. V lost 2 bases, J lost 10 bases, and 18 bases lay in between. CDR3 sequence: CAISEARLVHLQYF. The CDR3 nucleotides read TGTGCCATCAGTGAGGCCAGGCTTGTACACCTCCAGTACTTC.

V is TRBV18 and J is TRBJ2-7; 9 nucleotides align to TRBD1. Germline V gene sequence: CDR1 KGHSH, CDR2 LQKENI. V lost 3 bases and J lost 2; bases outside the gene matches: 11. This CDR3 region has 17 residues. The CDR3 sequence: CASSPPLGTGRTYEQYF. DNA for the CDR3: TGTGCCAGCTCACCGCCCTTAGGGACAGGGAGGACCTACGAGCAGTACTTC.

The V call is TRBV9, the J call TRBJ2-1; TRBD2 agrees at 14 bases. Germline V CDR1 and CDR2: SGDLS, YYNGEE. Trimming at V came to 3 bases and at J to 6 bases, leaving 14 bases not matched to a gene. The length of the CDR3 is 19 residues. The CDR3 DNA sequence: TGTGCCAGCAGCGCACGACTAGCGGGAGGGCCCCTGCACCGCAATGAGCAGTTCTTC. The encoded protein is CASSARLAGGPLHRNEQFF.

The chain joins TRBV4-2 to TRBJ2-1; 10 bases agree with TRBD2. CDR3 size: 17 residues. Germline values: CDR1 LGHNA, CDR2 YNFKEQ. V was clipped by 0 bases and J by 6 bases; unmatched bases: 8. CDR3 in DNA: TGTGCCAGCAGCCAAGATTTGGAAACTAGCGGGGCCAATGAGCAGTTCTTC. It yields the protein CASSQDLETSGANEQFF.

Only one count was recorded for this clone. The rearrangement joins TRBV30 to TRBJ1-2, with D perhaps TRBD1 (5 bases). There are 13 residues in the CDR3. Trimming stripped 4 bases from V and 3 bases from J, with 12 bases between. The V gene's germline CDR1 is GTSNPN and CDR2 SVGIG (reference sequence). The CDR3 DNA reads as TGTGCCTGGATAGCGGGCAGGGACTATGGCTACACCTTC. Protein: CAWIAGRDYGYTF.

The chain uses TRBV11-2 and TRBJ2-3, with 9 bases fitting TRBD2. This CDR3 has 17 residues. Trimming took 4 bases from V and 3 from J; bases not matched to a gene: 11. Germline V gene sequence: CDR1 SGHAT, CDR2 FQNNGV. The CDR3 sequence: CASSSPVGLAGTDTQYF. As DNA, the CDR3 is TGTGCCAGCAGCTCCCCGGTTGGGCTAGCGGGAACAGATACGCAGTATTTT.

DNA of the CDR3: TGTGCCAGCAGGCTAGACAGGGGGGATGTGGGTGAAGCTTTCTTT. It codes for CASRLDRGDVGEAFF. The rearrangement links TRBV6-4 to TRBJ1-1; 9 bases agree with TRBD1. Unmatched junction bases numbered 12, after V lost 6 bases and J lost 7 bases. Looked up from germline, CDR1 is MRHNA and CDR2 is SNTAGT. The CDR3 length is 15 residues.

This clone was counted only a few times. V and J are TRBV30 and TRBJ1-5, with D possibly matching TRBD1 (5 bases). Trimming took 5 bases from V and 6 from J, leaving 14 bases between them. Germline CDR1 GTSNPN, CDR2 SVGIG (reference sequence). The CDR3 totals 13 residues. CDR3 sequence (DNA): TGTGCCTGGGGGCAGGGCATGGGTCAGCCCCAGCATTTT. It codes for CAWGQGMGQPQHF.

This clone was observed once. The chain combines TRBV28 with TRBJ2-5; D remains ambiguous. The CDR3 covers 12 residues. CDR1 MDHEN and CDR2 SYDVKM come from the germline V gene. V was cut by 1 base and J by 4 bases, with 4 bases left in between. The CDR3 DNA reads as TGTGCCAGCAGTTTATTCCGAGAGACCCAGTACTTC. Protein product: CASSLFRETQYF.

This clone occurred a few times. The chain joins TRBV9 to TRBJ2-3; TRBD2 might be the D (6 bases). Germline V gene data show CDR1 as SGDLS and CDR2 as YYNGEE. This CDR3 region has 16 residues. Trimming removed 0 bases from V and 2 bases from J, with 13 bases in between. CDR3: CASSVVLAPNTDTQYF. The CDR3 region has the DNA TGTGCCAGCAGCGTAGTACTAGCCCCAAACACAGATACGCAGTATTTT. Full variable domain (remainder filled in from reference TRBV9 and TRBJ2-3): DSGVTQTPKHLITATGQRVTLRCSPRSGDLSVYWYQQSLDQGLQFLIQYYNGEERAKGNILERFSAQQFPDLHSELNLSSLELGDSALYFCASSVVLAPNTDTQYFGPGTRLTVL.

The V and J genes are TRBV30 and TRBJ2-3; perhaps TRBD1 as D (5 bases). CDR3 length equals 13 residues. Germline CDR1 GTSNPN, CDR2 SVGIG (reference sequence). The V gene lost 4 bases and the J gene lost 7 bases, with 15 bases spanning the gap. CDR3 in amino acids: CAWTGQMGNTQYF. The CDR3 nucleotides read TGTGCCTGGACAGGGCAAATGGGGAATACGCAGTATTTT.

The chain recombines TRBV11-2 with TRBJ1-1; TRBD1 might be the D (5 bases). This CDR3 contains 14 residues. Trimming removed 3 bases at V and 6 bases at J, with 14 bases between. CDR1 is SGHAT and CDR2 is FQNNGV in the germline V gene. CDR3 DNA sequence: TGTGCCAGCAGCTTTAGGGGACCGTCCGCTGAAGCTTTCTTT. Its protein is CASSFRGPSAEAFF.

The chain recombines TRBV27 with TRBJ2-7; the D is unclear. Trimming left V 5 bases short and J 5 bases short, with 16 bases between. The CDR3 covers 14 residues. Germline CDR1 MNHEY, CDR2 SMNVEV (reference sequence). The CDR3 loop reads CASSQWPGANEQYF. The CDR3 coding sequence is TGTGCCAGCAGTCAGTGGCCCGGAGCCAACGAGCAGTACTTC.

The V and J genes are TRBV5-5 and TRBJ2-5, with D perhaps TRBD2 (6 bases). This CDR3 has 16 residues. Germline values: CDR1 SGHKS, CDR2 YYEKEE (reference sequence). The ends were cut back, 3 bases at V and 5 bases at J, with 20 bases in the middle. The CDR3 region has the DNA TGTGCCAGCAGCTCCGCCGCGGGGCCAGGTCAGGAGACCCAGTACTTC. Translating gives CASSSAAGPGQETQYF.

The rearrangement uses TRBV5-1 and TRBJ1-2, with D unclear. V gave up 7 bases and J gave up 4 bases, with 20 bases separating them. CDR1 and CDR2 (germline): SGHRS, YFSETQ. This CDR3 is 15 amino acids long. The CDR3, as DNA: TGCGCCAGCCCCGACGAAGCTATGCTCTTCTATGGCTACACCTTC. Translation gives CASPDEAMLFYGYTF. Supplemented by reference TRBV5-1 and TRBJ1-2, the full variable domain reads KAGVTQTPRYLIKTRGQQVTLSCSPISGHRSVSWYQQTPGQGLQFLFEYFSETQRNKGNFPGRFSGRQFSNSRSEMNVSTLELGDSALYLCASPDEAMLFYGYTFGSGTRLTVV.

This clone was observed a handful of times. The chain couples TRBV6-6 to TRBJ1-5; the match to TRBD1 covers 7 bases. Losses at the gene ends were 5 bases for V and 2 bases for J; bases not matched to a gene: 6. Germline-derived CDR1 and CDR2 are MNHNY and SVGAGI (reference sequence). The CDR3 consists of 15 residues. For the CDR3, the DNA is TGTGCCAGCAGTATACAGGGGATGGGCAATCAGCCCCAGCATTTT. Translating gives CASSIQGMGNQPQHF.

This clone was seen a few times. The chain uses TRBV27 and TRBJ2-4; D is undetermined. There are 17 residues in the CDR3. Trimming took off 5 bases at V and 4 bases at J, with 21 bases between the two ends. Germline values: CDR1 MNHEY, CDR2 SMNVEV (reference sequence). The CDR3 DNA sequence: TGTGCCAGCAGTCCATACTCGGCCGGGTCCCTAAAAAACATTCAGTACTTC. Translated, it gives CASSPYSAGSLKNIQYF.

This chain's CDR3 is CASSLKVGGAKTQYF. DNA for the CDR3: TGTGCCAGCAGCTTGAAGGTTGGCGGTGCGAAGACCCAGTACTTC. The chain has TRBV5-8 and TRBJ2-5; D is uncertain. V was pared by 1 base and J by 6 bases, with 16 bases between. This CDR3 has 15 amino acids. Germline V CDR1 and CDR2: SGHTS, YDEGEE.

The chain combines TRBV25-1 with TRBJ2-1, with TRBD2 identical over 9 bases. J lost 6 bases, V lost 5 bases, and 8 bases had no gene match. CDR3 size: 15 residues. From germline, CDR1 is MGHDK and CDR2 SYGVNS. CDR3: CASSPPGAGGNEQFF. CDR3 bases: TGTGCCAGCAGTCCCCCGGGAGCGGGAGGCAATGAGCAGTTCTTC.

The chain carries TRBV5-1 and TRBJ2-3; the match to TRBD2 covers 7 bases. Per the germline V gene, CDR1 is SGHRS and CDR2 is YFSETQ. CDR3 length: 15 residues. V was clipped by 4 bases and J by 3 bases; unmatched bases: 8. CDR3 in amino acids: CASSQTSADTDTQYF. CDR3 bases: TGCGCCAGCAGCCAAACTAGCGCAGATACAGATACGCAGTATTTT.

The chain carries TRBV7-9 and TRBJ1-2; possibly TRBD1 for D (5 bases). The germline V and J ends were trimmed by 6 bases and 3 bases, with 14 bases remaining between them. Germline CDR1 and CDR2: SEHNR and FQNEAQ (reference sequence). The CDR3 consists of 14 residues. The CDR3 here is CASRVGGFDYGYTF. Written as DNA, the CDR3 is TGTGCCAGCAGAGTTGGGGGTTTCGACTATGGCTACACCTTC. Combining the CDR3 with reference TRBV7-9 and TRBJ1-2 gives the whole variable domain DTGVSQNPRHKITKRGQNVTFRCDPISEHNRLYWYRQTLGQGPEFLTYFQNEAQLEKSRLLSDRFSAERPKGSFSTLEIQRTEQGDSAMYLCASRVGGFDYGYTFGSGTRLTVV.

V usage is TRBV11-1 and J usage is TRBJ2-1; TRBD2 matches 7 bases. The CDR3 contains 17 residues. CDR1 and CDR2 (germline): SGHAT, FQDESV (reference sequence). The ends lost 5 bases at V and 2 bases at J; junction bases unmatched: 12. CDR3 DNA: TGTGCCAGCAGCGCTTTGGGAGGGAGGGGACCCTACAATGAGCAGTTCTTC. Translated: CASSALGGRGPYNEQFF.

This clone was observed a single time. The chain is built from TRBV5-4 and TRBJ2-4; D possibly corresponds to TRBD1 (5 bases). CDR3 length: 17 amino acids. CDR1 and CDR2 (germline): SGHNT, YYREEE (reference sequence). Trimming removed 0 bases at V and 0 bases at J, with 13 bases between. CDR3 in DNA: TGTGCCAGCAGCTTGGCCTCTGTGGGGCTAGCCAAAAACATTCAGTACTTC. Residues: CASSLASVGLAKNIQYF.

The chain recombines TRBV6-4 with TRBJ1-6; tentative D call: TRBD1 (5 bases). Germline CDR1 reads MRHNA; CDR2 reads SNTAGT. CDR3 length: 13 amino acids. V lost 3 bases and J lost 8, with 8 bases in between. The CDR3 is CASSEDSYSPLHF. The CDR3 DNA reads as TGTGCCAGCAGTGAAGACAGCTATTCACCCCTCCACTTT.

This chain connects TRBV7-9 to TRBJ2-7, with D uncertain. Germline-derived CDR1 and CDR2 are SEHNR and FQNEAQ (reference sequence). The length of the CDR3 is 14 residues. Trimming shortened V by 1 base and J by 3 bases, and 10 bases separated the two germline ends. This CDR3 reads CASSLGPPFYEQYF. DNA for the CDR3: TGTGCCAGCAGCTTAGGCCCTCCTTTCTACGAGCAGTACTTC. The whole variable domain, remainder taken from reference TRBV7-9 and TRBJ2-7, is DTGVSQNPRHKITKRGQNVTFRCDPISEHNRLYWYRQTLGQGPEFLTYFQNEAQLEKSRLLSDRFSAERPKGSFSTLEIQRTEQGDSAMYLCASSLGPPFYEQYFGPGTRLTVT.

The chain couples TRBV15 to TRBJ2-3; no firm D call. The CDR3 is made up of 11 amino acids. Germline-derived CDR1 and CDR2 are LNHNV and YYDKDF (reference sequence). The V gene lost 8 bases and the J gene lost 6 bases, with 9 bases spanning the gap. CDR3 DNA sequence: TGTGCCACCGGAATTCTGGATACGCAGTATTTT. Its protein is CATGILDTQYF.

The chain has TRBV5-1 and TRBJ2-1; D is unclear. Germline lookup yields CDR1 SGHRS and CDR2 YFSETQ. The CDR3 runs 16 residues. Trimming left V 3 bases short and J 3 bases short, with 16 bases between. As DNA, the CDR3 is TGCGCCAGCAGCTCCTTCTTATTGGACGGCTACAATGAGCAGTTCTTC. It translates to CASSSFLLDGYNEQFF.